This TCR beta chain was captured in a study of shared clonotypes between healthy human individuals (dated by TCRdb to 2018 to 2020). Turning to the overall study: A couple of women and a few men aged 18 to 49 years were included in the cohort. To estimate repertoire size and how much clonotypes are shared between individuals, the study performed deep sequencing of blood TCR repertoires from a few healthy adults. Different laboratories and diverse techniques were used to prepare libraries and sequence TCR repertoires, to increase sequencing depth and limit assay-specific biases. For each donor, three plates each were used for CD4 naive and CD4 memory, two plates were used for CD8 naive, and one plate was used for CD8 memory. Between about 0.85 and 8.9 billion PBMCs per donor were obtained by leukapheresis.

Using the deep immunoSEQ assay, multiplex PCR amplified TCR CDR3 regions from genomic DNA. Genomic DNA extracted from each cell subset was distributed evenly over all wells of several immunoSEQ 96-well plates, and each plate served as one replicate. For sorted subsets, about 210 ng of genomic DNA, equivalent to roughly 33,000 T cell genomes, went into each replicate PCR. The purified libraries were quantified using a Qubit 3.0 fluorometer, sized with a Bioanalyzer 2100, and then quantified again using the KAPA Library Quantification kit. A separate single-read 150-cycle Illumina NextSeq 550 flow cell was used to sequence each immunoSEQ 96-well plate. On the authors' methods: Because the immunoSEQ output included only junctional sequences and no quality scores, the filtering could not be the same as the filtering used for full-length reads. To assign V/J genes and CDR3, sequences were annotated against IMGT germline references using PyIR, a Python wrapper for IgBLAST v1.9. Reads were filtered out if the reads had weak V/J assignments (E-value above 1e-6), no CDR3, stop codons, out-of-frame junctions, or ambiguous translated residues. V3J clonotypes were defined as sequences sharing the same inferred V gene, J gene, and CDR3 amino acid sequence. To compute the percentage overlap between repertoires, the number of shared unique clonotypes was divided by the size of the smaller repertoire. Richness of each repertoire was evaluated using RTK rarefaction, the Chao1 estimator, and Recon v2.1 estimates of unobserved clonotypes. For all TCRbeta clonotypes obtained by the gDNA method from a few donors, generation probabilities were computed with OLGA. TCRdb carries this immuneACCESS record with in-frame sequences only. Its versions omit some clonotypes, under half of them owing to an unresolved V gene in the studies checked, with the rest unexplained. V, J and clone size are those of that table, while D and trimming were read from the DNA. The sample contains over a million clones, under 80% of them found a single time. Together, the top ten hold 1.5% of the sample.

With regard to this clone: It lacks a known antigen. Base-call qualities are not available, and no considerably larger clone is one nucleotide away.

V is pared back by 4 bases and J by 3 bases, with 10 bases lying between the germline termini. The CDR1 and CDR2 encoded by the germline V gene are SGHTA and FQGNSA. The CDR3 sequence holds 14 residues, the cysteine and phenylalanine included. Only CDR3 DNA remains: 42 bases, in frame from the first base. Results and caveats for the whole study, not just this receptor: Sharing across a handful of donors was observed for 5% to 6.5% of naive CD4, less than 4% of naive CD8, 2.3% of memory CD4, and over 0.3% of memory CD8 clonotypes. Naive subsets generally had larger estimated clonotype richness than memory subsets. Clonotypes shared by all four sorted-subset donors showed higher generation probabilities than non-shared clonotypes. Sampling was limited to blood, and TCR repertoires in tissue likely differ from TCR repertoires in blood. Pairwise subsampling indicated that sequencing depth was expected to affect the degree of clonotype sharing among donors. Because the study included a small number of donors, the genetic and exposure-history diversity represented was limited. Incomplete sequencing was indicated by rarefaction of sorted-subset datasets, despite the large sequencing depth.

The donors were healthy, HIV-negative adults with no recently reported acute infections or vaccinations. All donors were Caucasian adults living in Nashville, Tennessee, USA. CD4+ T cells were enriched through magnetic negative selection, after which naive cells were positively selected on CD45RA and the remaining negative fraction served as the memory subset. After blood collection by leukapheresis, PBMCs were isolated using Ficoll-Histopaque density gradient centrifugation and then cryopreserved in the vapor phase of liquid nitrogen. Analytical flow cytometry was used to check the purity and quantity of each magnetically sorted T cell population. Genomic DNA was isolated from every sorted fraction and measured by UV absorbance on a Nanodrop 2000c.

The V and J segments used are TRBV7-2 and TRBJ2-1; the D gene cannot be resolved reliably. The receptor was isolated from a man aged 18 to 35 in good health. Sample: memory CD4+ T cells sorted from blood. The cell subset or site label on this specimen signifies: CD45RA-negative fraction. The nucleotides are TGTGCCAGCAGCTCTTGGACCAACTACAATGAGCAGTTCTTC. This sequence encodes CASSSWTNYNEQFF.